This T cell receptor (beta chain) was observed in a study of cytomegalovirus exposure and HLA in healthy donors. This PCR relied on a set of 60 Vbeta primers and 13 Jbeta primers. The repertoire was sequenced with immunoSEQ multiplex PCR; TCRdb's copy has only in-frame clones and lacks some. The sample includes around 120,000 clones, about four fifths seen only once; the top ten take over 3%. The V gene's germline CDR1 is PRHDT and CDR2 FYEKMQ (reference sequence). The CDR3 extends over 17 amino acids. J lost 3 bases, V lost 0 bases, and 10 bases had no gene match. Sequencing was carried out using PBMCs. The gene calls are TRBV13 and TRBJ2-7; TRBD1 matches 8 bases. The sequence came from a woman between 40 and 55 years old in good health and CMV-seronegative. The CDR3 sequence is CASSLGVADRAGYEQYF. CDR3 nucleotides: TGTGCCAGCAGCTTAGGAGTGGCGGACAGGGCGGGCTACGAGCAGTACTTC. Variable domain in full (rest from reference TRBV13 and TRBJ2-7): AAGVIQSPRHLIKEKRETATLKCYPIPRHDTVYWYQQGPGQDPQFLISFYEKMQSDKGSIPDRFSAQQFSDYHSELNMSSLELGDSALYFCASSLGVADRAGYEQYFGPGTRLTVT.